These 5 T cell receptor beta chains share one sample of origin, sequenced in a study of radiotherapy plus CTLA-4 blockade in lung cancer. The data were produced by immunoSEQ multiplex PCR, yet TCRdb's version contains in-frame clones alone and is incomplete. This sample carries tens of thousands of clones, approximately 79% of them seen once, and the ten largest clones take 11%. The material was peripheral blood, obtained from a patient treated with radiotherapy plus ipilimumab. These receptors originate from a human donor with non-small cell lung cancer who had stable disease on radiotherapy plus ipilimumab.

V is TRBV4-1 and J is TRBJ1-2, with 7 bases lining up with TRBD1. CDR3 length: 14 amino acids. Trimming took 1 base from V and 3 from J; bases not matched to a gene: 2. The germline V gene has CDR1 MGHRA and CDR2 YSYEKL. CDR3 protein: CASSQAGQYYGYTF. The CDR3 nucleotides read TGCGCCAGCAGCCAAGCGGGACAGTACTATGGCTACACCTTC.

J is TRBJ1-1 and V is TRBV7-2; D is unclear. Germline CDR1 and CDR2: SGHTA and FQGNSA. The V end lost 1 base, the J end lost 4 bases, and 1 base lay between the germline ends. This CDR3 has 11 amino acids. The CDR3 DNA follows: TGTGCCAGCAGCTTAGTCACTGAAGCTTTCTTT. Protein: CASSLVTEAFF.

This clone was seen just once. Here the CDR3 DNA reads TGTGCCAGCAGAGACCAGAACTCCTACGAGCAGTACTTC. Its translation: CASRDQNSYEQYF. This chain uses TRBV6-1 with TRBJ2-7; D gene unclear. Per germline, CDR1 MNHNS and CDR2 SASEGT. The CDR3 totals 13 residues. Trimming stripped 6 bases from V and 0 bases from J, with 9 bases between.

The rearrangement uses TRBV5-1 and TRBJ2-5; D assignment may be TRBD1 or TRBD2 (7 bases each). Germline CDR1 reads SGHRS; CDR2 reads YFSETQ. The V end was cut by 5 bases, the J end by 4 bases, with 15 bases between. The CDR3 has 14 residues. The CDR3 loop reads CASRRTGGGETQYF. The CDR3 DNA is TGCGCCAGCAGGCGGACAGGCGGGGGAGAGACCCAGTACTTC.

This chain links TRBV5-1 with TRBJ2-5; 9 bases fit TRBD1. This CDR3 is built from 16 residues. V shed 4 bases and J 5 bases; nucleotides not matched to a gene: 12. Germline CDR1 reads SGHRS; CDR2 reads YFSETQ. The chain's CDR3 is CASSVRPTGGGETQYF. DNA of the CDR3: TGCGCCAGCAGCGTACGGCCGACAGGGGGTGGGGAGACCCAGTACTTC.